The rows below give T cell receptor beta chains drawn from one sample of a study of blood T cells in healthy people across ages. Each CDR3 protein is one row after TCRdb ran MiXCR on the 5' RACE reads. The sample comprises about 670,000 distinct CDR3 sequences, around 50% of which are singletons, and roughly 14% rests with the top ten. The sample was blood. The receptors shown here come from a woman of 80 years or more in good health. CDR3s include the opening cysteine and the closing phenylalanine or tryptophan.

V gene: TRBV28; CDR3 length: 15; J gene: TRBJ2-5; CDR3 protein: CASSLTGVPQETQYF
V gene: TRBV12-5; CDR3 length: 16; J gene: TRBJ2-7; CDR3 protein: CASGLVPNRIPYEQYF
V gene: TRBV20-1; CDR3 length: 12; J gene: TRBJ1-5; CDR3 protein: CSARVWNQPQHF
V gene: TRBV7-2; CDR3 length: 14; J gene: TRBJ1-2; CDR3 protein: CASSLSGTDYGYTF
V gene: TRBV7-2; CDR3 length: 19; J gene: TRBJ2-3; CDR3 protein: CASSSSFPGLAGTTDTQYF
V gene: TRBV28; CDR3 length: 13; J gene: TRBJ2-1; CDR3 protein: CASTQTSSGEQFF
V gene: TRBV11-2; CDR3 length: 16; J gene: TRBJ2-7; CDR3 protein: CASSLVGTGSFSEQYF
V gene: TRBV6-5; CDR3 length: 12; J gene: TRBJ2-3; CDR3 protein: CASRSPADTQYF
V gene: TRBV4-1; CDR3 length: 16; J gene: TRBJ2-5; CDR3 protein: CASSQARLAGGETQYF
V gene: TRBV12-3/TRBV12-4; CDR3 length: 14; J gene: TRBJ2-1; CDR3 protein: CASSSRGRGNEQFF
V gene: TRBV6-6; CDR3 length: 16; J gene: TRBJ2-1; CDR3 protein: CASSYTAGTLYNEQFF
V gene: TRBV6-1; CDR3 length: 13; J gene: TRBJ2-7; CDR3 protein: CASSEVWWSEQYF
V gene: TRBV5-1; CDR3 length: 13; J gene: TRBJ1-1; CDR3 protein: CASSRGTETEAFF
V gene: TRBV12-3/TRBV12-4; CDR3 length: 14; J gene: TRBJ2-3; CDR3 protein: CASSLDGGRYTQYF
V gene: TRBV2; CDR3 length: 15; J gene: TRBJ2-2; CDR3 protein: CASRKDRTNTGELFF
V gene: TRBV5-8; CDR3 length: 11; J gene: TRBJ2-2; CDR3 protein: CAPQLPGELFF